This TCR beta chain emerged from a study of T-cell memory formation after mild COVID-19. Regarding the study as a whole: CD4+ clones that contracted lay mainly in CM and EM; CD8+ ones lay in EMRA. Whether day 37 second-wave clones are SARS-CoV-2-specific was not confirmed.

TCRdb re-called the 5' RACE reads with MiXCR, one entry per CDR3 protein. The table shows a few hundred thousand distinct CDR3 sequences, with more than 20% occurring only once. Comment on this clonotype: Its specificity is unknown.

CDR1 and CDR2 (germline): SEHNR, FQNEAQ (reference sequence). The CDR3 contains 12 residues. V lost 2 bases to trimming and J lost 9 bases, with 8 bases between them. The sequencing input was PBMCs or a T cell subset sorted from them (not recorded which). This chain joins TRBV7-9 and TRBJ2-1; D unclear. This receptor was identified in an adult woman who had mild COVID-19 (a few samples of this study predate the infection). Cell type and time point are not known. Here the CDR3 reads CASSLSRSEQFF. The CDR3 DNA is TGTGCCAGCAGCTTATCCAGAAGTGAGCAGTTCTTC.